The 21 T cell receptor beta chains below were found in one sample sequenced in a study of blood T cell repertoires in COVID-19. Produced via immunoSEQ multiplex PCR; TCRdb's table is partial and in-frame only. The sample shows fewer than 85,000 clones, roughly four fifths of them seen only once. The sample was peripheral blood. All receptors come from an elderly woman with active or convalescent COVID-19.

This clone has just one count. The chain uses TRBV12-3 or TRBV12-4 and TRBJ2-7; TRBD1 aligns across 8 bases. J gave up 6 bases and V 6 bases, and 7 bases lay outside the gene matches. This CDR3 is built from 13 residues. The CDR3 is CASRMTGVIEQYF. The CDR3 DNA follows: TGTGCCAGCAGGATGACAGGGGTAATCGAGCAGTACTTC.

This chain links TRBV27 with TRBJ2-2, with 8 bases that match TRBD1. Germline CDR1 MNHEY, CDR2 SMNVEV (reference sequence). J lost 1 base, V lost 6 bases, and 1 base had no gene match. CDR3 length equals 14 residues. The CDR3 loop reads CASRTGVNTGELFF. The DNA of the CDR3 is TGTGCCAGCAGGACAGGGGTGAACACCGGGGAGCTGTTTTTT.

In its sample, this clone was seen many times. The chain is built from TRBV5-5 and TRBJ2-1; D gene uncertain. The V end lost 4 bases, the J end lost 9 bases, and 11 bases lay between the germline ends. CDR1 is SGHKS, CDR2 YYEKEE, per germline (reference sequence). The CDR3 spans 12 residues. DNA for the CDR3: TGTGCCAGCAGCGACTCCCGTAGTGAGCAGTTCTTC. This translates into CASSDSRSEQFF.

The count of this clone is one. V and J are TRBV6-2 or TRBV6-3 and TRBJ1-1; D not resolved. Per germline, CDR1 MNHEY and CDR2 SVGEGT. This CDR3 spans 12 amino acids. Trimming took 4 bases from V and 2 from J, leaving 5 bases between them. CDR3 in amino acids: CASSWANTEAFF. The CDR3 region has the DNA TGTGCCAGCAGTTGGGCAAACACTGAAGCTTTCTTT.

This clone showed up just a few times. The rearrangement uses TRBV3-1 (or the pseudogene TRBV3-2) and TRBJ1-5; D is undetermined. Trimming pared 2 bases from V and 4 bases from J, leaving 12 bases between. CDR1 and CDR2 from the germline V gene are LGHDT and YNNKEL (reference sequence). There are 15 residues in the CDR3. The CDR3 DNA reads TGTGCCAGCAGCCAAACGCACAGCGGGAATCAGCCCCAGCATTTT. This encodes CASSQTHSGNQPQHF.

The chain links TRBV5-3 to TRBJ1-4, with 11 bases aligning to TRBD1. TRBV5-3 is an ORF; its function is uncertain. This CDR3 spans 18 amino acids. The trim removed 2 bases at V and 0 bases at J, leaving 6 bases unmatched. The CDR3 coding sequence is TGTGCCAGAAGCTTCCCCCCGGGACAGGGGGCAACTAATGAAAAACTGTTTTTT. Translation: CARSFPPGQGATNEKLFF.

The gene calls are TRBV5-6 and TRBJ2-1; D remains ambiguous. This CDR3 has 14 amino acids. With 1 base removed from V and 4 bases from J, the gap between germline ends came to 9 bases. Germline V lookup: CDR1 SGHDT, CDR2 YYEEEE. The CDR3 sequence is CASSLYRVYNEQFF. CDR3 nucleotides: TGTGCCAGCAGCTTGTACCGGGTTTACAATGAGCAGTTCTTC.

The V call is TRBV3-1 (or the pseudogene TRBV3-2), the J call TRBJ2-1; unclear D gene. The germline V gene encodes CDR1 LGHDT and CDR2 YNNKEL (reference sequence). Trimming cost V 0 bases and J 5 bases, with 11 bases left between them. The CDR3 is 15 residues long. The CDR3 here is CASSQDTGSHNEQFF. The CDR3 nucleotides read TGTGCCAGCAGCCAAGATACGGGTTCGCACAATGAGCAGTTCTTC.

This chain connects TRBV6-5 to TRBJ1-5; tentatively, D is TRBD1 (5 bases). Per the germline V gene, CDR1 is MNHEY and CDR2 is SVGAGI. The CDR3 has 13 amino acids. V was clipped by 6 bases and J by 5 bases, with 11 bases between them. For the CDR3, the DNA is TGTGCCAGCAGCTTAGAAGGGGATCAGCCCCAGCATTTT. Protein sequence: CASSLEGDQPQHF.

This clone has just a few counts. V usage is TRBV19 and J usage is TRBJ1-4, with TRBD1 as a possible D gene (5 bases). Trimming stripped 9 bases from V and 7 bases from J, with 18 bases between. Germline V gene lookup returns CDR1 LNHDA and CDR2 SQIVND (reference sequence). There are 14 residues in the CDR3. The CDR3, as DNA: TGTGCCAGCCGTCGTGCAGGGCCGGGTGAAAAACTGTTTTTT. Translated: CASRRAGPGEKLFF.

The chain employs TRBV19 and TRBJ1-1; 7 nucleotides line up with TRBD1. Germline CDR1 and CDR2: LNHDA and SQIVND (reference sequence). V trimming: 9 bases; J trimming: 0 bases; junction bases outside the gene matches: 10. The CDR3 sequence is 15 residues long. CDR3 bases: TGTGCCAGCCAAGAGGCCGGGACAGTGAACACTGAAGCTTTCTTT. The encoded protein is CASQEAGTVNTEAFF.

V and J are TRBV27 and TRBJ2-3, with D possibly being TRBD2 (5 bases). The CDR3 extends over 15 amino acids. The germline CDR1 and CDR2 sequences are MNHEY and SMNVEV (reference sequence). Deletions cut 5 bases from V and 6 bases from J, with 18 bases between. CDR3 region: CASSTTSNPGDTQYF. In DNA, the CDR3 is TGTGCCAGCAGTACTACCTCTAATCCGGGGGATACGCAGTATTTT.

Here the CDR3 DNA reads TGTGCCTGGACCGGGACAGGGATATTGAACACTGAAGCTTTCTTT. Its protein product is CAWTGTGILNTEAFF. This chain joins TRBV30 and TRBJ1-1; TRBD1 matches 9 bases. Trimming took 4 bases from V and 0 from J; bases not matched to a gene: 6. In germline, CDR1 is GTSNPN, CDR2 SVGIG (reference sequence). The CDR3 length is 15 residues.

The chain joins TRBV19 to TRBJ2-7; 11 positions match TRBD2. The CDR3 extends over 16 amino acids. Losses at the gene ends were 6 bases for V and 2 bases for J; bases not matched to a gene: 9. Germline V gene data show CDR1 as LNHDA and CDR2 as SQIVND (reference sequence). For the CDR3, the DNA is TGTGCCAGTAGGAAGACTTCTAGCGGGGGGACCTACGAGCAGTACTTC. This gives the protein CASRKTSSGGTYEQYF.

This chain links TRBV28 with TRBJ2-2; TRBD1 matches at 8 bases. This CDR3 has 14 amino acids. Germline assignment: CDR1 MDHEN and CDR2 SYDVKM. The V segment lost 9 bases and the J segment 3 bases; nucleotides outside the gene matches: 6. For the CDR3, the DNA is TGTGCCAGTTCAGGGGGCGTAGACACCGGGGAGCTGTTTTTT. Translating gives CASSGGVDTGELFF.

Concerning this clone itself: The junction differs from germline at one of its ends, possibly a read error. The V gene is TRBV7-3, the J gene TRBJ2-3; TRBD2 might be the D (7 bases). Germline CDR1 SGHTA, CDR2 FQGTGA. There are 16 residues in the CDR3. The chain's CDR3 is CASSLTGAGALRTQYF. The CDR3 nucleotides are TGTGCCAGCAGCCTAACGGGGGCGGGGGCCCTGAGGACGCAGTATTTT.

This chain connects TRBV10-3 to TRBJ2-7; TRBD2 aligns across 12 bases. The trim removed 3 bases at V and 0 bases at J, leaving 6 bases unmatched. Germline V lookup: CDR1 ENHRY, CDR2 SYGVKD. CDR3 length: 17 residues. CDR3 nucleotides: TGTGCCATCAGTGACTCCCGGACTAGCGGGGACTCCTACGAGCAGTACTTC. Translated, it gives CAISDSRTSGDSYEQYF.

V usage is TRBV24-1 and J usage is TRBJ2-2; D call uncertain. Germline CDR1 is KGHDR and CDR2 is SFDVKD. Trimming removed 5 bases from V and 0 bases from J, with 3 bases in between. The CDR3 loop spans 13 amino acids. CDR3 loop: CATSATNTGELFF. The CDR3 bases are TGTGCCACCAGTGCAACGAACACCGGGGAGCTGTTTTTT.

The CDR3: CASSLVSQGSTPLHF. CDR3 coding DNA: TGTGCCAGCAGCTTAGTTAGTCAGGGGAGTACACCCCTCCACTTT. V usage is TRBV7-6 and J usage is TRBJ1-6; the D gene is possibly TRBD1 (6 bases). Germline CDR1 SGHVS, CDR2 FNYEAQ. CDR3 length: 15 residues. Trimming cost V 1 base and J 11 bases, with 15 bases left between them.

This clone was observed once. J is TRBJ1-2 and V is TRBV12-3 or TRBV12-4; no clear D. Trimming took off 0 bases at V and 8 bases at J, with 10 bases between the two ends. This CDR3 contains 13 residues. In DNA form, the CDR3 reads TGTGCCAGCAGTTTAGCGCTTCCTGAGGGCTACACCTTC. Residues: CASSLALPEGYTF.

The chain links TRBV12-3 or TRBV12-4 to TRBJ2-1, with D maybe TRBD2 (6 bases). The ends were cut back, 5 bases at V and 6 bases at J, with 8 bases in the middle. The CDR3 extends over 12 amino acids. CDR3 sequence reads: CASSRTINEQFF. CDR3 sequence (DNA): TGTGCCAGCAGTCGGACTATCAATGAGCAGTTCTTC.